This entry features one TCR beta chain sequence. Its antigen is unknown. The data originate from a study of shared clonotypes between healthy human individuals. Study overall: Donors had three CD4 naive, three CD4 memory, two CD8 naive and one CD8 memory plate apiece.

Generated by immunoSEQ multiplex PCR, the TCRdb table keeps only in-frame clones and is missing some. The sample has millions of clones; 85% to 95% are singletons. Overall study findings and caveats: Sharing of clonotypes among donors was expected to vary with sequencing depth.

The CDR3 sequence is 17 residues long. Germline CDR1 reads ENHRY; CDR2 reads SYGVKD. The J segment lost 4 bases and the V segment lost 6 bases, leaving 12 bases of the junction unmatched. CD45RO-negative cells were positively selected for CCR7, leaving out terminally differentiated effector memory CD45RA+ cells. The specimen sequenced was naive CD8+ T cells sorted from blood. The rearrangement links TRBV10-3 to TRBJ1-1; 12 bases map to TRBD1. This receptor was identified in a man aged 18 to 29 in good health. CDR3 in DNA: TGTGCCATCAGGCCCGGGACAGGGGGCCGCCCGGGCACTGAAGCTTTCTTT. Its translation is CAIRPGTGGRPGTEAFF.